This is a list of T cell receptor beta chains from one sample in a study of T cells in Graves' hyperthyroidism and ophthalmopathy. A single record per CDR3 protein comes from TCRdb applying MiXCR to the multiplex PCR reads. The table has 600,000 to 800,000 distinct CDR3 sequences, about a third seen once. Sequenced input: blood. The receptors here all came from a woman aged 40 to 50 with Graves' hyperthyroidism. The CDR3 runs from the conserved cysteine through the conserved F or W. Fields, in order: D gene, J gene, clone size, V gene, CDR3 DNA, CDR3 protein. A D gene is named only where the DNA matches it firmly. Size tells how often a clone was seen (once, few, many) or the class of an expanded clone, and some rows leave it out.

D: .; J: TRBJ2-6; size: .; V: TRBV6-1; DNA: TGTGCCTGCCATGCTGGGGCCAACGTCCTGACTTTC; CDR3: CACHAGANVLTF
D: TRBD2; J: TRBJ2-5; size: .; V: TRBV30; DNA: TGTGCCTGGAGTCAAGCGGGAGTAGCGGAGACCCAGTACTTC; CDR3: CAWSQAGVAETQYF
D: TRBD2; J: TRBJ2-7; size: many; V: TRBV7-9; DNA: TGTGCCAGCAGAAGCGGGACCGGGAGAGGCGAGCAGTACTTC; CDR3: CASRSGTGRGEQYF
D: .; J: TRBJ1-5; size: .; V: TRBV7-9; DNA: TGTGCCAGCAGTCCCGGGCAGGTCTATCAGCCCCAGCATTTT; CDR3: CASSPGQVYQPQHF
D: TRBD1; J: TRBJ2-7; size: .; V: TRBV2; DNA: TGTGCCAGCAGTCCGAGGACAGGGCTTAGCTCCTACGAGCAGTACTTC; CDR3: CASSPRTGLSSYEQYF
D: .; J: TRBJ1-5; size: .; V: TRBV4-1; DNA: TGCGCCAGCAGCCAAGAATTATATCAGCCCCAGCATTTT; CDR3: CASSQELYQPQHF
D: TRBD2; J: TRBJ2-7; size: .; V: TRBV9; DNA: TGTGCCAGCAGCGGCGGGACTAGCGGGGAGAACGAGCAGTACTTC; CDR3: CASSGGTSGENEQYF
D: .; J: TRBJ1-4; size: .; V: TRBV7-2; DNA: TGTGCCAGCAGCTTATCGGGGAGCCGAAATGAAAAACTGTTTTTT; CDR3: CASSLSGSRNEKLFF
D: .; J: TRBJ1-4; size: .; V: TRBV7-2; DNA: TGTGCCAGCAGCTTCCAGTCGGGTCCTAATGAAAAACTGTTTTTT; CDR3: CASSFQSGPNEKLFF
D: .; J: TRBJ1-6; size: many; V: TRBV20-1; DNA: TGCAGTGCTAGAGGAAATTCACCCCTCCACTTT; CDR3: CSARGNSPLHF
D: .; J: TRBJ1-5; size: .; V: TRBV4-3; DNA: TGCGCCAGCAGCCAATACCTAAGGGGGAATAGCAATCAGCCCCAGCATTTT; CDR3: CASSQYLRGNSNQPQHF
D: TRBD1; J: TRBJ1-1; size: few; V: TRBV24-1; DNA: TGTGCCAGCAGCCAGGGGGGGCAAGCTTTCTTT; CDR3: CASSQGGQAFF
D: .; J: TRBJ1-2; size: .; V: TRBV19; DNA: TGTGCCAGTAGAAGCGTGGTGGGCTACACCTTC; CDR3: CASRSVVGYTF
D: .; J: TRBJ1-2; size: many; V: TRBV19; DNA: TGTGCCAGTAAGATGGCCGGACTCTATGGCTACACCTTC; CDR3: CASKMAGLYGYTF
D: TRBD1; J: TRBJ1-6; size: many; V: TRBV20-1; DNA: TGCAGTGCTAGCGCCCGTGGTCAGGGGGCTCTATCACCCCTCCACTTT; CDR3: CSASARGQGALSPLHF
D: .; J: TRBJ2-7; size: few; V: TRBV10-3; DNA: TGTGCCAGCAGTTTCACGTACTACGAGCAGTACTTC; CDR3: CASSFTYYEQYF
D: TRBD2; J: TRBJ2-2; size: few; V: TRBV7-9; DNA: TGTGCCAGCAGCTCAACTAGCGGGGGGACCTTCGGCACCGGGGAGCTGTTTTTT; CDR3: CASSSTSGGTFGTGELFF
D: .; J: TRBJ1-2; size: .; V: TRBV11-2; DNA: TGTGCCAGCAGCTTCGAAGGTTGGGGCTCCCATGGCTACACCTTC; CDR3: CASSFEGWGSHGYTF
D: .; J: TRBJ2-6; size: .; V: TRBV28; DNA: TGTGCCAGCAGTTTGGTATTGGACTCTGGGGCCAACGTCCTGACTTTC; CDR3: CASSLVLDSGANVLTF
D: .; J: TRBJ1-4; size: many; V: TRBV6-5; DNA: TGTGCCAGCAGTATGGGCAGCCTTAATGAAAAACTGTTTTTT; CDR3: CASSMGSLNEKLFF
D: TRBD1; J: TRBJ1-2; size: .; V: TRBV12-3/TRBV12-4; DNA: TGTGCCAGCAGTTTGGGGACAGGGGGCGTTGAAGATGGCTACACCTTC; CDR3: CASSLGTGGVEDGYTF
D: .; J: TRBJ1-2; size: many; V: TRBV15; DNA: TGTGCCACCAGCAGAGATCATCTATATGGCTACACCTTC; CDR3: CATSRDHLYGYTF
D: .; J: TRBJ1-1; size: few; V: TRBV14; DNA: TGTGCCAGCAGCTCCCGGGACCTAATGAACACTGAAGCTTTCTTT; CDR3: CASSSRDLMNTEAFF
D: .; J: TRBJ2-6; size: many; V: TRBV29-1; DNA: TGCAGCGTTGAGGCGTGGGCCAACGTCCTGACTTTC; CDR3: CSVEAWANVLTF
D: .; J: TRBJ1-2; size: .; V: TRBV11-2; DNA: TGTGCCAGCAGCTCACGGGGCAACCATGGCTACACCTTC; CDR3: CASSSRGNHGYTF
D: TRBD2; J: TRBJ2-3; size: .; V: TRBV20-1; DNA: TGCAGTGCTAGACTAGCGGGAGGTCACTCCAGCACAGATACGCAGTATTTT; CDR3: CSARLAGGHSSTDTQYF
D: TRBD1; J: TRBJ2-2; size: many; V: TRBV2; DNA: TGTGCCAGCAGTGGAGGGACAGGGTCCACCGGGGAGCTGTTTTTT; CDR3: CASSGGTGSTGELFF
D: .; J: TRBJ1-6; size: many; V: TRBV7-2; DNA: TGTGCCAGCAGCCCGAATACAGGGACACCCAGGTCACCCCTCCACTTT; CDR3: CASSPNTGTPRSPLHF
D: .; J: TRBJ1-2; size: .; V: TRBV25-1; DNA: TGTGCCTGGAGTGCGGCCCCCCCAGGGGAGGAAGGCTACACCTTC; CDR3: CAWSAAPPGEEGYTF
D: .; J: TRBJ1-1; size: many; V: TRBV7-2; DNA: TGTGCCAGCCGCACACAGGGGAACACTGAAGCTTTCTTT; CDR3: CASRTQGNTEAFF